The 26 T cell receptor beta chains given below trace back to one sample, sequenced in a study of blood T cell repertoires in COVID-19. This table comes from immunoSEQ multiplex PCR, and its TCRdb copy is limited to in-frame clones, with some not included. This table holds roughly 90,000 clones, 70% to 85% found once. Sequences were obtained from peripheral blood. All receptors come from a woman aged 80 or older with COVID-19, enrolled during active disease.

Worth noting for this clone: One junction end does not reproduce the germline sequence, and a read error may be involved. The chain uses TRBV19 and TRBJ2-7; 8 bases fit TRBD1. The CDR3 extends over 14 amino acids. The germline V gene has CDR1 LNHDA and CDR2 SQIVND (reference sequence). The CDR3 protein is CASSISMSFRDRNF. CDR3 in DNA: TGTGCCAGTAGTATTAGTATGTCTTTCAGGGACAGGAACTTC.

The chain couples TRBV19 to TRBJ2-5; possibly TRBD2 for D (6 bases). The CDR3 totals 15 residues. V was cut by 6 bases and J by 1 base, with 15 bases left in between. CDR1 is LNHDA, CDR2 SQIVND, per germline (reference sequence). The DNA of the CDR3 is TGTGCCAGTAGGCCCTTCTCCGGGAGCCAAGAGACCCAGTACTTC. This translates into CASRPFSGSQETQYF. Using reference TRBV19 and TRBJ2-5 for the parts outside the CDR3, the full variable domain is DGGITQSPKYLFRKEGQNVTLSCEQNLNHDAMYWYRQDPGQGLRLIYYSQIVNDFQKGDIAEGYSVSREKKESFPLTVTSAQKNPTAFYLCASRPFSGSQETQYFGPGTRLLVL.

The chain combines TRBV28 with TRBJ2-7, with 9 bases matching TRBD2. V shed 1 base and J 1 base; nucleotides not matched to a gene: 11. Germline lookup yields CDR1 MDHEN and CDR2 SYDVKM. This CDR3 spans 18 amino acids. The DNA of the CDR3 is TGTGCCAGCAGTTTATCCCTAGCGGGGAAGGCCTATTCCTACGAGCAGTACTTC. It is translated as CASSLSLAGKAYSYEQYF.

The chain is built from TRBV6-4 and TRBJ2-1; perhaps TRBD2 as D (6 bases). V lost 0 bases to trimming and J lost 9 bases, with 9 bases between them. Germline CDR1 and CDR2: MRHNA and SNTAGT. The length of the CDR3 is 13 residues. For the CDR3, the DNA is TGTGCCAGCAGTGACTCGGGCGGGGCTGAGCAGTTCTTC. Its translation is CASSDSGGAEQFF.

This chain links TRBV19 with TRBJ1-5, with 9 bases fitting TRBD1. Germline CDR1 and CDR2: LNHDA and SQIVND (reference sequence). This CDR3 has 17 amino acids. The J segment lost 0 bases and the V segment lost 6 bases, leaving 9 bases of the junction unmatched. The CDR3 DNA reads as TGTGCCAGTAGGATAACAGGGGGCGGATATAGCAATCAGCCCCAGCATTTT. It is translated as CASRITGGGYSNQPQHF.

V usage is TRBV27 and J usage is TRBJ2-3; 14 positions match TRBD2. The length of the CDR3 is 19 residues. CDR1 and CDR2 (germline): MNHEY, SMNVEV (reference sequence). The V segment lost 2 bases and the J segment 0 bases; nucleotides outside the gene matches: 7. CDR3 in DNA: TGTGCCAGCAGTTTAACAGGACTAGCGGGAGGAGCTAGCACAGATACGCAGTATTTT. Translation: CASSLTGLAGGASTDTQYF.

This sequence joins TRBV2 and TRBJ2-5, with 8 positions matching TRBD1. The length of the CDR3 is 14 residues. Looked up from germline, CDR1 is SNHLY and CDR2 is FYNNEI. The V and J ends lost 5 bases and 5 bases, in that order; junction bases with no gene match: 7. The CDR3, as DNA: TGTGCCAGCAGTAATACAGGGGGTGATGAGACCCAGTACTTC. Translated, it gives CASSNTGGDETQYF.

V gene TRBV12-3 or TRBV12-4 combines with J gene TRBJ2-5, with TRBD1 identical over 7 bases. The ends lost 8 bases at V and 1 base at J; junction bases unmatched: 4. The CDR3 has 13 amino acids. CDR3 protein: CASSKGAQETQYF. The CDR3 bases are TGTGCCAGCTCTAAGGGGGCCCAAGAGACCCAGTACTTC.

This chain connects TRBV19 to TRBJ1-1; possible D gene TRBD1, 5 bases. Germline loops: CDR1 LNHDA, CDR2 SQIVND (reference sequence). Trimming took off 4 bases at V and 4 bases at J, with 19 bases between the two ends. The length of the CDR3 is 16 residues. CDR3 sequence (DNA): TGTGCCAGTAGTAGGCCTCGGGCAGGGTCGGGCACTGAAGCTTTCTTT. It codes for CASSRPRAGSGTEAFF.

The V gene is TRBV5-6, the J gene TRBJ2-3, with a weak D call TRBD1 (6 bases). The V end was cut by 4 bases, the J end by 0 bases, with 12 bases between. The CDR3 spans 15 residues. CDR1 is SGHDT and CDR2 is YYEEEE in the germline V gene. The CDR3 region is CASSRTVTSTDTQYF. CDR3 in DNA: TGTGCCAGCAGCCGGACAGTCACTAGCACAGATACGCAGTATTTT.

The chain combines TRBV19 with TRBJ2-5, with a possible D match to TRBD1 (5 bases). Germline values: CDR1 LNHDA, CDR2 SQIVND (reference sequence). The CDR3 is 16 amino acids. V was clipped by 3 bases and J by 5 bases, with 19 bases between them. Here the CDR3 DNA reads TGTGCCAGTAGTATCAAACAGACAGTTTTGCGGGAGACCCAGTACTTC. Protein: CASSIKQTVLRETQYF.

This clone has a single count. The chain links TRBV5-1 to TRBJ2-5; no clear D gene. Germline-derived CDR1 and CDR2 are SGHRS and YFSETQ. The length of the CDR3 is 14 residues. Trimming left V 0 bases short and J 0 bases short, with 6 bases between. CDR3 protein: CASSLGQNQETQYF. The CDR3, as DNA: TGCGCCAGCAGCTTGGGCCAGAACCAAGAGACCCAGTACTTC.

V and J are TRBV6-2 or TRBV6-3 and TRBJ2-7, with TRBD2 matching over 7 bases. The CDR3 extends over 16 amino acids. Germline CDR1 MNHEY, CDR2 SVGEGT. V gave up 4 bases and J gave up 2 bases; unmatched junction bases: 11. The CDR3 sequence: CASSSPQRGLTYEQYF. CDR3 DNA: TGTGCCAGCAGTTCCCCCCAGCGGGGCCTAACCTACGAGCAGTACTTC.

This chain links TRBV10-3 with TRBJ2-1; 9 bases are shared with TRBD1. The germline gives CDR1 ENHRY, CDR2 SYGVKD. The CDR3 runs to 17 residues. The junction had 8 bases not matched to a gene; V was cut back by 3 bases and J by 2 bases. The CDR3 DNA reads as TGTGCCATCAGTGAAAGACAGGGGGGGATCCCCTACAATGAGCAGTTCTTC. It yields the protein CAISERQGGIPYNEQFF.

The genes are TRBV15 and TRBJ2-1, with D maybe TRBD2 (5 bases). The germline V gene encodes CDR1 LNHNV and CDR2 YYDKDF (reference sequence). V lost 0 bases and J 8 bases, leaving 11 bases between the germline ends. CDR3 length equals 14 residues. The CDR3: CATSREAVSYEQFF. The CDR3 coding sequence is TGTGCCACCAGCAGAGAAGCGGTTAGCTATGAGCAGTTCTTC.

The chain employs TRBV4-1 and TRBJ2-3, with 10 bases fitting TRBD2. The V gene end was trimmed by 3 bases and the J gene end by 4 bases; junction bases not matched to a gene: 4. The V gene's germline CDR1 is MGHRA and CDR2 YSYEKL. The CDR3 has 15 residues. Here the CDR3 reads CASSQERGGSDTQYF. The DNA of the CDR3 is TGCGCCAGCAGCCAGGAGCGGGGGGGCTCAGATACGCAGTATTTT.

Concerning this clone itself: In the same sample, other DNA sequences code for this CDR3. The chain joins TRBV18 to TRBJ2-5; D is unclear. Germline CDR1 reads KGHSH; CDR2 reads LQKENI. V was trimmed by 3 bases and J by 2 bases, leaving 4 bases between them. This CDR3 has 12 residues. The CDR3 protein is CASSPEQETQYF. CDR3 bases: TGTGCCAGCTCACCGGAGCAAGAGACCCAGTACTTC.

The V gene is TRBV15, the J gene TRBJ2-1; 8 bases align to TRBD2. The CDR3 loop spans 15 amino acids. J lost 3 bases, V lost 1 base, and 2 bases had no gene match. Germline V lookup: CDR1 LNHNV, CDR2 YYDKDF (reference sequence). The CDR3 DNA follows: TGTGCCACCAGCAGAGGACTAGCGAGCTACAATGAGCAGTTCTTC. As protein: CATSRGLASYNEQFF. Looking up the rest from reference TRBV15 and TRBJ2-1 gives the full variable domain: DAMVIQNPRYQVTQFGKPVTLSCSQTLNHNVMYWYQQKSSQAPKLLFHYYDKDFNNEADTPDNFQSRRPNTSFCFLDIRSPGLGDTAMYLCATSRGLASYNEQFFGPGTRLTVL.

This clone was counted once. The chain combines TRBV19 with TRBJ2-7; the D gene is possibly TRBD2 (5 bases). The germline V and J ends were trimmed by 0 bases and 0 bases, with 9 bases remaining between them. This CDR3 is 15 amino acids long. CDR1 is LNHDA, CDR2 SQIVND, per germline (reference sequence). The CDR3 protein is CASSIDKRYSYEQYF. CDR3 bases: TGTGCCAGTAGTATAGACAAGCGGTACTCCTACGAGCAGTACTTC.

This rearrangement joins TRBV5-1 to TRBJ2-6, with 7 bases matching TRBD1. Germline CDR1 reads SGHRS; CDR2 reads YFSETQ. The ends lost 0 bases at V and 2 bases at J; junction bases unmatched: 5. This CDR3 comprises 17 residues. The CDR3 DNA sequence: TGCGCCAGCAGCTTGGTGCAGGGGGTCACTGGGGCCAACGTCCTGACTTTC. Protein product: CASSLVQGVTGANVLTF.

J is TRBJ2-3 and V is TRBV5-1; D is unresolved. V lost 0 bases, J lost 0 bases, and 8 bases lay in between. The CDR3 is made up of 15 amino acids. Germline CDR1 and CDR2: SGHRS and YFSETQ. The CDR3 is CASSLALASTDTQYF. The DNA for the CDR3 is TGCGCCAGCAGCTTGGCCTTGGCCAGCACAGATACGCAGTATTTT.

CDR3 in DNA: TGCGCCAGCAGCTTCGGAATAGCGGGAGCCGATGAGCAGTTCTTC. Its translation: CASSFGIAGADEQFF. The chain recombines TRBV5-1 with TRBJ2-1; 9 positions match TRBD2. The CDR3 covers 15 residues. With V trimmed by 2 bases and J by 8 bases, 8 bases remained unmatched. CDR1 SGHRS and CDR2 YFSETQ come from the germline V gene.

The CDR3 coding sequence is TGTGCCAGCAGCCCCTGGGCGGGGCGGGAGGAGACCCAGTACTTC. Its translation is CASSPWAGREETQYF. The chain recombines TRBV7-3 with TRBJ2-5; 7 nucleotides align to TRBD2. The germline V gene encodes CDR1 SGHTA and CDR2 FQGTGA. This CDR3 spans 15 amino acids. Trimming cost V 5 bases and J 5 bases; bases outside gene matches: 11.

The V and J genes are TRBV19 and TRBJ2-4, with no clear D. V lost 6 bases and J 5 bases, leaving 8 bases between the germline ends. CDR3 length: 12 residues. Germline V gene sequence: CDR1 LNHDA, CDR2 SQIVND (reference sequence). The CDR3 DNA is TGTGCCAGTAGCAGGTTTGAAAACATTCAGTACTTC. Protein sequence: CASSRFENIQYF.

The chain carries TRBV7-3 and TRBJ2-7; D may be TRBD2 (6 bases). The germline CDR1 and CDR2 sequences are SGHTA and FQGTGA. The V and J ends lost 4 bases and 1 base respectively, with 20 bases between them. The CDR3 spans 17 residues. CDR3 residues: CASSSLANSGRSYEQYF. The CDR3, as DNA: TGTGCCAGCAGCTCCCTCGCGAATAGCGGCAGGTCCTACGAGCAGTACTTC.

CDR3 sequence reads: CASSTGWKNIQYF. Written as DNA, the CDR3 is TGTGCCAGCAGCACGGGGTGGAAAAACATTCAGTACTTC. This rearrangement joins TRBV7-2 to TRBJ2-4; a possible D gene is TRBD2 (5 bases). Germline assignment: CDR1 SGHTA and CDR2 FQGNSA. The CDR3 has 13 residues. V lost 5 bases and J lost 4, with 9 bases in between. Full variable domain (missing parts from reference TRBV7-2 and TRBJ2-4): GAGVSQSPSNKVTEKGKDVELRCDPISGHTALYWYRQSLGQGLEFLIYFQGNSAPDKSGLPSDRFSAERTGGSVSTLTIQRTQQEDSAVYLCASSTGWKNIQYFGAGTRLSVL.